This T cell receptor beta chain was captured in a study of a mutant IDH1 vaccine in newly diagnosed glioma (dated by TCRdb to about 2021). Study-level background: Patients were given eight vaccinations, in weeks 1, 3, 5, 7, 11, 15, 19 and 23, which matched visits V03 through V10. In the chemotherapy-containing groups, vaccination started alongside temozolomide cycles, whereas in patients who had radiotherapy alone it started 4-6 weeks after radiotherapy. The roughly 33 treated patients were around 60% male and about 40% female, with a mean age of about 43 years. Prior to enrollment, standard therapy consisting of radiotherapy alone, temozolomide alone, or radiochemotherapy with temozolomide had been administered to patients, with the combination being received by most patients. Peripheral blood was drawn at six visits: V03 (baseline), V05, V07, V10, V12 and V13. For exploratory analyses, longitudinal TCRB deep sequencing was carried out in approximately 25 treated patients wherever samples were available. What the authors observed across the whole study: Selection of PBMC samples for TCRB deep sequencing was based on availability. Vaccine-induced immune responses across multiple MHC alleles were detected in 80% to 95% of patients. No apparent relationship was observed between pseudoprogression and alterations in the top peripheral T cell clonotypes detected by TCRB sequencing. According to the authors, sample limitations meant that analyses of patient blood samples could not be reproduced.

Between the V and J ends, shortened by 1 base and 6 bases respectively, the junction contains 7 bases. The CDR3 has 13 amino acids, counting the end cysteine and phenylalanine. The DNA shown is the 39-base CDR3, in frame from base 1. Based on the germline V gene, the CDR1 and CDR2 sequences are LGHNT and FRNRAP. Interpreted using the paper, the time point label stands for: week 5, during vaccination. Each vaccine dose was 300 ug of a 20-mer mutant IDH1 peptide in Montanide, given subcutaneously with topical imiquimod. Donors had newly diagnosed WHO grade 3 or 4 IDH1-mutant astrocytomas with loss of nuclear ATRX. The samples were drawn from NOA16, a multicentre, single-arm, open-label phase I trial in Germany that tested a mutant IDH1 peptide vaccine in humans for the first time. Genomic DNA for TCRB sequencing was extracted from EDTA blood using the DNeasy Blood and Tissue Kit. Library method: the immunoSEQ multiplex PCR assay. Following the manufacturer's protocol, the hsTCRB Kit was used to amplify rearranged TCR beta chain sequences. TCRB libraries were sequenced on an Illumina MiSeq. Processing in the source paper ran as follows. The proprietary platform of the kit vendor was used for demultiplexing, trimming and gene mapping. Drawn from immuneACCESS, this table holds only the in-frame rearrangements with V and J called that TCRdb kept. Clones are partly lost; checked studies trace under half to an unresolved V gene and leave the rest unexplained. V, J and clone size are taken as reported in that table, and D and trimming were inferred from the DNA itself. For this sample the table gives about 75,000 clones, of which around 90% were detected only once. The top ten constitute about 0.6% of the sample.

This clone has a single count. Its antigen specificity is not known. Base qualities are missing; no much larger clone stands one base away. This sample includes further DNA sequences coding for the same CDR3. This TCR was sampled from a woman between 45 and 60 years old with glioma. Here the chain combines TRBV12-5 and TRBJ2-1; TRBD1 might be the D gene, on 6 matching bases. Here the sequenced sample was PBMCs, taken from a glioma patient whose treatment included an IDH1 peptide vaccine. CDR3 sequence: CASGLAGVNEQFF. The DNA sequence is as follows: TGTGCTAGTGGTTTGGCAGGGGTCAATGAGCAGTTCTTC.